This TCR beta chain is from a study of cytomegalovirus exposure and HLA in healthy donors. 13 Jbeta primers and 60 Vbeta primers were used for the PCR. Here immunoSEQ multiplex PCR was the method, and the copy in TCRdb shows in-frame clones only, minus some. The sample holds under 250,000 clones, approximately 81% seen once. As to this clone: What it recognizes is unknown.

Despite likely unrecorded immune exposures, the donors were nominally healthy at the time of sampling. Whole-study findings and limits: Earlier analysis found most TCR beta V segments productive about 90% or about 30% of the time.

Germline V gives CDR1 SGDLS, CDR2 YYNGEE. Trimming stripped 4 bases from V and 2 bases from J, with 15 bases between. CDR3 length: 16 residues. V gene TRBV9 combines with J gene TRBJ2-2, with a tentative D call TRBD2 (5 bases). The source of this sequence is a girl aged 2 to 10 in good health and CMV-seronegative. Sequencing was carried out using PBMCs. CDR3 protein: CASSPSGGSNTGELFF. The DNA of the CDR3 is TGTGCCAGCAGCCCGAGCGGAGGCAGTAACACCGGGGAGCTGTTTTTT.